Below, 4 T cell receptor beta chains from the same sample are listed, as sequenced in a study of cytomegalovirus exposure and HLA in healthy donors (dated 2017 in TCRdb). The library came from the immunoSEQ multiplex PCR assay. A mixture of 60 forward primers for TCR Vbeta segments and 13 reverse primers for TCR Jbeta segments was used in the multiplex PCR. The table was pulled from immuneACCESS by TCRdb, which kept in-frame rearrangements only. Such tables lose some clones; where checked, under half of the loss comes from unresolved V genes, and the rest has no known cause. Within this sample are some 110,000 clones, with roughly 80% of them counted one time only. The ten largest clonotypes hold 6.9% of the sample. Material for sequencing was PBMCs. Receptor source: a young man in good health and CMV-seropositive.

The chain carries TRBV6-4 and TRBJ2-5, with a tentative D call TRBD2 (5 bases). V lost 6 bases to trimming and J lost 2 bases, with 13 bases between them. CDR1 is MRHNA and CDR2 is SNTAGT in the germline V gene. The CDR3 totals 14 residues. DNA for the CDR3: TGTGCCAGCAGCGCCGAGGGTGGTCAAGAGACCCAGTACTTC. As protein: CASSAEGGQETQYF.

The chain employs TRBV14 and TRBJ2-5; 13 bases map to TRBD2. Germline V CDR1 and CDR2: SGHDN, FVKESK. The junction had 3 bases not matched to a gene; V was cut back by 3 bases and J by 5 bases. The CDR3 consists of 15 residues. CDR3 protein: CASSQGTSGDETQYF. Here the CDR3 DNA reads TGTGCCAGCAGCCAGGGGACTAGCGGGGATGAGACCCAGTACTTC.

This clone was recorded a few times. At the DNA level, this CDR3 is encoded by other sequences in the same sample as well. The chain uses TRBV7-6 and TRBJ2-3, with D perhaps matching TRBD2 (5 bases). Trimming took off 5 bases at V and 9 bases at J, with 18 bases between the two ends. CDR1 and CDR2 (germline): SGHVS, FNYEAQ. This CDR3 comprises 14 residues. CDR3 in amino acids: CASSPPGILETQYF. The CDR3 DNA reads TGTGCCAGCAGCCCTCCGGGAATCCTTGAAACGCAGTATTTT.

The chain links TRBV27 to TRBJ2-1; 8 bases are shared with TRBD2. CDR1 MNHEY and CDR2 SMNVEV come from the germline V gene (reference sequence). The CDR3 sequence is 15 residues long. V was pared by 5 bases and J by 6 bases, with 9 bases of the junction left unmatched. The CDR3 is CASSPGGEGVNEQFF. As DNA, the CDR3 is TGTGCCAGCAGTCCGGGAGGGGAAGGCGTCAATGAGCAGTTCTTC.